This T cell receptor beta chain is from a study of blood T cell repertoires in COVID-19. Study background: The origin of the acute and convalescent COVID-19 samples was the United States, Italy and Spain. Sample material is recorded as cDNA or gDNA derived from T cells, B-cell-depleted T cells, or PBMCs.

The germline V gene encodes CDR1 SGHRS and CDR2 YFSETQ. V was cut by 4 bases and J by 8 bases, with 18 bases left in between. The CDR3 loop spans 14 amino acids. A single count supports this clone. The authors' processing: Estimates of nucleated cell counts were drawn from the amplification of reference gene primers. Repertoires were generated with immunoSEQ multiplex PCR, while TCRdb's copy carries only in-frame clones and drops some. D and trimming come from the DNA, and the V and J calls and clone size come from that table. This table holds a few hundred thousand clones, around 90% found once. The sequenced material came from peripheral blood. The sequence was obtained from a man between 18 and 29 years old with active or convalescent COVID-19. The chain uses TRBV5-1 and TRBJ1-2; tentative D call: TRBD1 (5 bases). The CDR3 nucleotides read TGCGCCAGCAGCCGCCCAGGGACGGCGGGGGGCTACACCTTC. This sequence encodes CASSRPGTAGGYTF. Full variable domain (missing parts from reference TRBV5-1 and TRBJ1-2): KAGVTQTPRYLIKTRGQQVTLSCSPISGHRSVSWYQQTPGQGLQFLFEYFSETQRNKGNFPGRFSGRQFSNSRSEMNVSTLELGDSALYLCASSRPGTAGGYTFGSGTRLTVV.